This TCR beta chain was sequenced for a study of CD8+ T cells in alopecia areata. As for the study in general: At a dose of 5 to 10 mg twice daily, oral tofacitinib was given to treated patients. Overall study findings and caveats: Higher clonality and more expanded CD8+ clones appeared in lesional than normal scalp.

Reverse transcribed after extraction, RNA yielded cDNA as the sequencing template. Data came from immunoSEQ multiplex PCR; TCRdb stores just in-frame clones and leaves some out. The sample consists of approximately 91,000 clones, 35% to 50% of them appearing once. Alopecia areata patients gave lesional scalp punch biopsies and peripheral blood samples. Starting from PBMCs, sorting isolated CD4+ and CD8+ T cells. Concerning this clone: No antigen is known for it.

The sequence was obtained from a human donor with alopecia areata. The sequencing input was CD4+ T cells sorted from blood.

This chain's CDR3 is CASSPAPVNEQFF. The CDR3 nucleotides are TGTGCCAGCAGTCCAGCACCCGTCAATGAGCAGTTCTTC. The V and J genes are TRBV28 and TRBJ2-1; D not resolved. Germline CDR1 reads MDHEN; CDR2 reads SYDVKM. The CDR3 has 13 residues. Trimming shortened V by 5 bases and J by 6 bases, and 11 bases separated the two germline ends.